The source of this T cell receptor (beta chain) is a study of metastatic and nonmetastatic thyroid tumors (dated by TCRdb to the early 2020s). Regarding the research as a whole: For patients with malignant and with benign thyroid disease, the researchers compared repertoires between peripheral blood samples and tumor or nodule tissue samples.

No patient had received any treatment before thyroid surgery. The study retrospectively analysed patient clinical samples collected from about 2012 to 2019 using T-cell receptor beta sequencing. Summary of the overall study and its limitations: In both blood and tumor samples, malignant tumors were reported to have significantly higher TCR beta diversity than benign nodules.

V and J lose 5 bases and 3 bases, and a span of 12 bases separates them. The CDR3 numbers 13 residues from cysteine through phenylalanine. Only CDR3 DNA is held: 39 bases, read in frame from base 1. Looking up the germline V gene yields CDR1 SGDLS and CDR2 YYNGEE. Library preparation was by PCR. This sample was sequenced with an Illumina HiSeq 4000. High-throughput sequencing was used to profile the TCR beta-chain CDR3 region of each patient. The original methods were these. A classifier to discriminate distant-metastatic papillary thyroid cancer patients was built from CDR3 differences across clinicopathological groups. Repertoire diversity was assessed with the Shannon index, and tumor-blood repertoire similarity with the Morisita-Horn index. TCRdb reprocessed the public reads (quality trimming at Q25 with fastp, clone calling with MiXCR) and kept in-frame beta chains. Clone size and V and J calls follow TCRdb, not the original study. The sample table holds some 32,000 clones, of which roughly a fifth were seen once. The top ten clonotypes cover more than 6.5% of the sample.

This clone has at least ten counts. Its antigen is unknown. Base qualities are missing; no much larger clone stands one base away. The V and J genes are TRBV9 and TRBJ2-7, with a weak D call of TRBD2 (5 bases match). The TCR comes from a female donor with papillary thyroid cancer or a benign thyroid nodule (not recorded which). Some clones in this sample may be carry-over from other donors' samples. What was sequenced was blood. The CDR3 amino acid sequence is: CASSDSVSYEQYF. The DNA reads as follows: TGTGCCAGCAGTGATAGCGTGAGCTACGAGCAGTACTTC.